This T cell receptor (beta chain) came from a study of cytotoxic CD8 clonotypes in ibrutinib-treated CLL. Overall study findings and caveats: Rising at ibrutinib response, clonality subsequently fell back toward baseline at progression. Under treatment, the uncommon public clonotypes either contracted or remained stable. Sampling of sustained-remission and progressing patients occurred at differing times. Baseline values of clonality outstripped age-matched healthy donors and followed circulating CD8+ T-cell counts.

Sequencing was performed with immunoSEQ multiplex PCR; in TCRdb, only in-frame clones are kept and a portion is missing. The table includes 100,000 to 150,000 clones, over 75% detected once. The V segment lost 1 base and the J segment 0 bases; nucleotides outside the gene matches: 14. CDR3 length: 20 amino acids. The germline gives CDR1 SGHVS, CDR2 FNYEAQ. In regard to this clone: Its antigen remains unidentified.

V usage is TRBV7-6 and J usage is TRBJ2-1; 8 bases are shared with TRBD2. The sample here was PBMCs, taken after 24 months of ibrutinib treatment. This clonotype originated in a human donor with chronic lymphocytic leukemia. Written as DNA, the CDR3 is TGTGCCAGCAGCTTAGGAAGCGGGGGAACCCAATTGAGCTCCTACAATGAGCAGTTCTTC. It encodes CASSLGSGGTQLSSYNEQFF. Based on the CDR3 plus reference TRBV7-6 and TRBJ2-1, the full variable domain is GAGVSQSPRYKVTKRGQDVALRCDPISGHVSLYWYRQALGQGPEFLTYFNYEAQQDKSGLPNDRFSAERPEGSISTLTIQRTEQRDSAMYRCASSLGSGGTQLSSYNEQFFGPGTRLTVL.